The next 11 T cell receptor beta chains were all read from a single sample in a study of beta chain features in type 1 diabetes. Regarding the study as a whole: Moderate yet significant TCRB CDR3 shortening was seen in Type 1 diabetes patients in all four CD4+ subsets.

cDNA synthesis used the whole RNA isolate, giving expressed TCRB sequences. The table came from immunoSEQ multiplex PCR; TCRdb's copy has only in-frame clones and leaves some out. The sample lists 600,000 to 750,000 clones, under 15% occurring once. No cognate antigen is known for these TCRs. The specimen sequenced was naive CD4+ T cells from blood. These receptors were taken from a man aged 30-40 years with type 1 diabetes.

With respect to this clone: Other DNA sequences in this sample translate to the same CDR3. V gene TRBV2 combines with J gene TRBJ1-2; 7 nucleotides align to TRBD1. From germline, CDR1 is SNHLY and CDR2 FYNNEI. This CDR3 is 13 amino acids long. V dropped 3 bases and J dropped 4; count of bases not matched to a gene: 2. The CDR3 here is CASSDRGTYGYTF. The DNA for the CDR3 is TGTGCCAGCAGTGACAGGGGGACCTATGGCTACACCTTC. Complete variable domain (other parts from reference TRBV2 and TRBJ1-2): EPEVTQTPSHQVTQMGQEVILRCVPISNHLYFYWYRQILGQKVEFLVSFYNNEISEKSEIFDDQFSVERPDGSNFTLKIRSTKLEDSAMYFCASSDRGTYGYTFGSGTRLTVV.

Only a few counts were recorded for this clone. V gene TRBV6-1 combines with J gene TRBJ1-2, with D possibly TRBD1 on 5 matching bases. CDR3 length: 16 residues. CDR1 is MNHNS, CDR2 SASEGT, per germline. V was cut by 0 bases and J by 3 bases, with 14 bases left in between. The CDR3 loop is CASSEAIGDRHYGYTF. CDR3 DNA: TGTGCCAGCAGTGAAGCAATTGGGGACCGCCACTATGGCTACACCTTC.

The chain has TRBV11-3 and TRBJ2-7; D not certain. V lost 2 bases and J 5 bases, leaving 16 bases between the germline ends. The CDR3 is 15 amino acids. The V gene's germline CDR1 is SGHNT and CDR2 YENEEA. CDR3 sequence (DNA): TGTGCCAGCAGCTTAAGCCAGTCTTTAAAGGACGAGCAGTACTTC. This translates into CASSLSQSLKDEQYF.

CDR3 bases: TGTGCCAGCAGTACTCAGGGAGGCCAAGAGACCCAGTACTTC. It yields the protein CASSTQGGQETQYF. The chain carries TRBV28 and TRBJ2-5; the D gene is possibly TRBD2 (6 bases). The ends were cut back, 5 bases at V and 1 base at J, with 11 bases in the middle. CDR3 length: 14 amino acids. Germline V gene data show CDR1 as MDHEN and CDR2 as SYDVKM.

This chain links TRBV7-9 with TRBJ1-1, with D tentatively TRBD1 (5 bases). Germline-derived CDR1 and CDR2 are SEHNR and FQNEAQ (reference sequence). V was trimmed by 2 bases and J by 0 bases, leaving 7 bases between them. This CDR3 spans 14 amino acids. The CDR3 reads CASSLRTLNTEAFF. CDR3 DNA: TGTGCCAGCAGCTTAAGGACACTGAACACTGAAGCTTTCTTT.

The chain couples TRBV5-6 to TRBJ1-2; D might be TRBD1 (5 bases). The CDR3 is 13 residues long. Trimming shortened V by 1 base and J by 6 bases, and 10 bases separated the two germline ends. The V gene's germline CDR1 is SGHDT and CDR2 YYEEEE. CDR3 nucleotide sequence: TGTGCCAGCAGCTTGAATCAGGGCAATGGCTACACCTTC. Protein: CASSLNQGNGYTF.

The J gene is TRBJ2-1, the V gene TRBV7-8; no clear D. Germline assignment: CDR1 SGHVS and CDR2 FQNEAQ. Trimming removed 4 bases at V and 0 bases at J, with 19 bases between. The length of the CDR3 is 18 residues. Here the CDR3 reads CASSSSLWGDLSYNEQFF. DNA of the CDR3: TGTGCCAGCAGCTCTTCTTTGTGGGGTGATCTCTCCTACAATGAGCAGTTCTTC.

This clone was counted only a few times. This chain links TRBV13 with TRBJ1-2, with D unclear. CDR1 PRHDT and CDR2 FYEKMQ come from the germline V gene (reference sequence). This CDR3 is 14 amino acids long. The V gene lost 5 bases and the J gene lost 0 bases, with 10 bases spanning the gap. CDR3 amino acids: CASSARGANYGYTF. The DNA for the CDR3 is TGTGCCAGCAGCGCCCGGGGAGCTAACTATGGCTACACCTTC.

The sample holds a few counts of this clone. V gene TRBV7-2 combines with J gene TRBJ1-6; 8 nucleotides align to TRBD1. The trim removed 4 bases at V and 7 bases at J, leaving 6 bases unmatched. Per the germline V gene, CDR1 is SGHTA and CDR2 is FQGNSA. The CDR3 loop spans 15 amino acids. The CDR3 DNA follows: TGTGCCAGCAGCTCCAGGGGGCAGACCAATTCACCCCTCCACTTT. Protein: CASSSRGQTNSPLHF.

In this sample, this clone turned up a few times. The rearrangement uses TRBV10-3 and TRBJ2-5; tentatively, D is TRBD1 or TRBD2 (5 bases each). This CDR3 is 13 amino acids long. CDR1 is ENHRY, CDR2 SYGVKD, per germline. The V end was cut by 10 bases, the J end by 1 base, with 13 bases between. CDR3 sequence (DNA): TGTGCCACCACGGGGCGACTCCAAGAGACCCAGTACTTC. It specifies CATTGRLQETQYF.

The rearrangement joins TRBV21-1 to TRBJ1-5; the table's TRBD1 call for D was not verified on the DNA. TRBV21-1 is termed a pseudogene. The CDR3 is 18 residues long. The CDR3, as DNA: TGTGCCAGCAGCAAGATAGATCAAACAGGGGGCGCGGATCAGCCCCAGCATTTT. Protein: CASSKIDQTGGADQPQHF.